The rows below give T cell receptor beta chains drawn from one sample of a study of beta chain features in type 1 diabetes. This table comes from immunoSEQ multiplex PCR, and its TCRdb copy is limited to in-frame clones, with some not included. The sample lists hundreds of thousands of clones, around 15% occurring once. Source material: naive CD4+ T cells from blood. Receptors were obtained from a man aged 18 to 30 with type 1 diabetes. Each CDR3 is given with its conserved first and last residue. The D gene is left open where the match is weak. Where a row states a size, it is once, few, many or the class of an expanded clone; other rows omit it.

v_gene,j_gene,d_gene,len,abundance,CDR3nt,CDR3aa
TRBV28,TRBJ1-5,-,14,-,TGTGCCAGCAGTGTAGAATACAGCAATCAGCCCCAGCATTTT,CASSVEYSNQPQHF
TRBV6-1,TRBJ2-7,-,11,few,TGTGCCAGCAGCGAACAGTACGAGCAGTACTTC,CASSEQYEQYF
TRBV6-1,TRBJ2-1,-,14,-,TGTGCCAGCAGTGAAGATTTAGTAGGCAATGAGCAGTTCTTC,CASSEDLVGNEQFF
TRBV15,TRBJ2-7,-,13,-,TGTGCCACCAGCAGAGCGGCCGAATACGAGCAGTACTTC,CATSRAAEYEQYF
TRBV5-1,TRBJ2-3,TRBD2,16,-,TGCGCCAGCAGCTCGTCGCTAGCGGGAGAGGAGGATACGCAGTATTTT,CASSSSLAGEEDTQYF
TRBV30,TRBJ1-6,-,13,-,TGTGCCTGGGGGAGGGAGGGGGAATCACCCCTCCACTTT,CAWGREGESPLHF
TRBV20-1,TRBJ2-1,-,11,few,TGCAGTGCTAGAGAGAAGATTGAGCAGTTCTTC,CSAREKIEQFF
TRBV9,TRBJ1-4,TRBD1,15,-,TGTGCCAGCAGCGCGACCGGGACAGGGGATGAAAAACTGTTTTTT,CASSATGTGDEKLFF
TRBV30,TRBJ1-1,-,13,-,TGTGCCTGGCAGTCCTACCCGAACACTGAAGCTTTCTTT,CAWQSYPNTEAFF
TRBV7-3,TRBJ2-6,-,14,-,TGTGCCAGCAGTCAAGACTCTGGGGCCAACGTCCTGACTTTC,CASSQDSGANVLTF
TRBV7-2,TRBJ2-3,-,15,-,TGTGCCAGCCTCCAGGGGGGACTAGTGAGGGATACGCAGTATTTT,CASLQGGLVRDTQYF
TRBV11-2,TRBJ2-1,-,13,few,TGTGCCAGCAGCTTAGATCGACTTCGGGAGCAGTTCTTC,CASSLDRLREQFF
TRBV2,TRBJ1-1,-,12,-,TGTGTAGGCGGAGACAGTCCCTTTGAAGCTTTCTTT,CVGGDSPFEAFF
TRBV21-1,TRBJ2-5,-,14,few,TGTGCCAGCGGCCCGCGAAGGGTCGGAGAGACCCAGTACTTC,CASGPRRVGETQYF
TRBV5-1,TRBJ1-2,-,15,-,TGCGCCAGCCTAATACAGGAGTTACTTGACTATGGCTACACCTTC,CASLIQELLDYGYTF
TRBV15,TRBJ2-2,-,13,-,TGTGCCACCAGGACACTTCACACCGGGGAGCTGTTTTTT,CATRTLHTGELFF
TRBV7-2,TRBJ2-7,TRBD2,16,few,TGTGCCAGCAGCTTAGCTTCCGGGGGGGTGCCCTACGAGCAGTACTTC,CASSLASGGVPYEQYF
TRBV7-9,TRBJ2-7,TRBD1,13,few,TGTGCCAGCAGCTCCGGGACAGGGAACGAGCAGTACTTC,CASSSGTGNEQYF
TRBV30,TRBJ1-2,TRBD1,15,few,TGTGCCTGGAGTGTAACAGGGGATTTTAACTATGGCTACACCTTC,CAWSVTGDFNYGYTF
TRBV28,TRBJ2-7,-,13,-,TGTGCCAGTCGTACGAGGGACTCCTACGAGCAGTACTTC,CASRTRDSYEQYF
TRBV5-6,TRBJ2-5,-,13,few,TGTGCCAGCAGCTTGTTCCGACAAGGGACCCAGTACTTC,CASSLFRQGTQYF
TRBV5-1,TRBJ2-6,-,14,-,TGCGCCAGCAGGCCAGGTTCTGGGGCCAACGTCCTGACTTTC,CASRPGSGANVLTF
TRBV7-9,TRBJ2-2,TRBD1,15,-,TGTGCCAGCAGCCTAAGACAGGGTGGGACCGGGGAGCTGTTTTTT,CASSLRQGGTGELFF
TRBV5-1,TRBJ2-1,-,14,few,TGCGCCAGCAGCGTAGGGGGCTCCTACAATGAGCAGTTCTTC,CASSVGGSYNEQFF
TRBV2,TRBJ2-7,-,12,few,TGTGCCAGCAGCCTGGGCCCCGAGGGGCAGTACTTC,CASSLGPEGQYF
TRBV7-2,TRBJ2-5,-,13,few,TGTGCCAGCAGCCCCCGGACACAAGAGACCCAGTACTTC,CASSPRTQETQYF
TRBV6-6,TRBJ2-1,-,13,few,TGTGCCAGCAGTTATAGTCCTCGTGGTGAGCAGTTCTTC,CASSYSPRGEQFF
TRBV30,TRBJ2-7,TRBD2,18,-,TGTGCCTGGATCCTAGGTACTAGCGGGGCCCTGAACTCCTACGAGCAGTACTTC,CAWILGTSGALNSYEQYF
TRBV7-9,TRBJ2-5,TRBD2,13,few,TGTGCCAGCAGACTAGCGGACCAAGAGACCCAGTACTTC,CASRLADQETQYF
TRBV4-1,TRBJ1-2,-,16,-,TGCGCCAGCAGCCAAGATCTACAGGGACTTTACTATGGCTACACCTTC,CASSQDLQGLYYGYTF
TRBV5-4,TRBJ2-5,-,13,-,TGTGCCAGCAGCTTGGCAAAGTGGGGTGAGCAGTACTTC,CASSLAKWGEQYF
TRBV7-2,TRBJ1-1,-,14,-,TGTGCCAGCAGTTTCTACCTAATGAACACTGAAGCTTTCTTT,CASSFYLMNTEAFF
TRBV30,TRBJ2-5,-,11,-,TGTGCCTGGAGTGACAGCACACACGAGTACTTC,CAWSDSTHEYF